This TCR beta chain was captured by sequencing in a study of cytomegalovirus exposure and HLA in healthy donors. From germline, CDR1 is SGHAT and CDR2 FQNNGV. Trimming removed 5 bases from V and 8 bases from J; junction bases left unmatched: 7. The CDR3 sequence is 14 residues long. Study-level findings and limits: Presence/absence results assume similar sequencing depth per donor, which may not hold. Most TCR sequences were rare, but some public TCRs occurred in many donors.

Both 60 Vbeta primers and 13 Jbeta primers went into the PCR. Sequencing used immunoSEQ multiplex PCR; TCRdb keeps in-frame clones, though not all of them. In the table there are approximately 130,000 clones, 85% to 90% of which are singletons. For this clone: Its matching antigen is unknown.

The origin of this receptor is a woman in her 30s in good health and CMV-seronegative. V gene TRBV11-2 combines with J gene TRBJ2-1, with 9 positions matching TRBD1. The sequencing sample was made of PBMCs. The CDR3 nucleotides are TGTGCCAGCAGCAGGGACAGGGACGGCTATGAGCAGTTCTTC. It specifies CASSRDRDGYEQFF.